Described below is a single T cell receptor beta chain sequence and its context. Its antigen is unknown. Trimming took 1 base from V and 3 from J, leaving 10 bases between them. CDR3 size: 14 residues. Germline-derived CDR1 and CDR2 are SGHNT and YYREEE (reference sequence). These data belong to a study of cytomegalovirus exposure and HLA in healthy donors. The donors were part of the roughly 120-subject validation cohort, which stood apart from the approximately 640-subject first cohort. Sequencing was performed with immunoSEQ multiplex PCR; in TCRdb, only in-frame clones are kept and a portion is missing. The sample consists of roughly 280,000 clones, 65% to 90% of them appearing once. The study, taken as a whole, reports: The classifier reportedly diagnosed cytomegalovirus status with high sensitivity and specificity.

Input material: PBMCs. This chain links TRBV5-4 with TRBJ2-5; no definite D call. The TCR was taken from a young woman in good health and CMV-seronegative. The CDR3 sequence: CASSLLLSEETQYF. The DNA of the CDR3 is TGTGCCAGCAGCTTGCTTCTATCCGAAGAGACCCAGTACTTC.